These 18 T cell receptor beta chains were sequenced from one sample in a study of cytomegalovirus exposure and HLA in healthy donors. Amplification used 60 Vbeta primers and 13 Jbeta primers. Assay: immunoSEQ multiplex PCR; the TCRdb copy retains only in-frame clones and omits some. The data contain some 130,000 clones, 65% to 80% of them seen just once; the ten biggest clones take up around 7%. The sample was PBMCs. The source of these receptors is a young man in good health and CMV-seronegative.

In nucleotides, the CDR3 is TGTGCCAGCAGTGAAAGGGACAGGCTCCTATCTAACTATGGCTACACCTTC. It specifies CASSERDRLLSNYGYTF. The chain uses TRBV6-1 and TRBJ1-2; TRBD1 matches 8 bases. The germline gives CDR1 MNHNS, CDR2 SASEGT. With 2 bases clipped from V and 0 bases from J, the junction kept 8 bases outside the gene matches. This CDR3 is 17 amino acids long.

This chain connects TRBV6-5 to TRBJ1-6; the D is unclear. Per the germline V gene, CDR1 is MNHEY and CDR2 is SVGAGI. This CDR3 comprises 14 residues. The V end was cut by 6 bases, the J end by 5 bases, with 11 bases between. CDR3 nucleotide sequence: TGTGCCAGCAGACCGGGATCCAATAATTCACCCCTCCACTTT. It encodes CASRPGSNNSPLHF.

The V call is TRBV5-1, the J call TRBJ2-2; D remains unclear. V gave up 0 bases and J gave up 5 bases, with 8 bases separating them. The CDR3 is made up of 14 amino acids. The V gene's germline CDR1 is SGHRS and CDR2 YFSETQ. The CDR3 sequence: CASSLDLRTGELFF. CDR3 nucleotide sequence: TGCGCCAGCAGCTTGGATTTGCGGACCGGGGAGCTGTTTTTT.

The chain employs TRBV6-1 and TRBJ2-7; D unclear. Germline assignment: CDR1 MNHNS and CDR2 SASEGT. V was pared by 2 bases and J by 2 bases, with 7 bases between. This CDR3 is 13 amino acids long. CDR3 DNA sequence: TGTGCCAGCAGTGAATGGCCAGCCTACGAGCAGTACTTC. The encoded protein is CASSEWPAYEQYF.

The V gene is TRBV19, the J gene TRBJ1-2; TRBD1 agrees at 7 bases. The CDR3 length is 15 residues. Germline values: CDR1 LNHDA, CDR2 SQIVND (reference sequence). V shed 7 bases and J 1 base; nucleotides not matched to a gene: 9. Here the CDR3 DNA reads TGTGCCAGTATGGAGGGGGCAGGGGGTAACTATGGCTACACCTTC. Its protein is CASMEGAGGNYGYTF. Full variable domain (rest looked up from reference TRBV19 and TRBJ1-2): DGGITQSPKYLFRKEGQNVTLSCEQNLNHDAMYWYRQDPGQGLRLIYYSQIVNDFQKGDIAEGYSVSREKKESFPLTVTSAQKNPTAFYLCASMEGAGGNYGYTFGSGTRLTVV.

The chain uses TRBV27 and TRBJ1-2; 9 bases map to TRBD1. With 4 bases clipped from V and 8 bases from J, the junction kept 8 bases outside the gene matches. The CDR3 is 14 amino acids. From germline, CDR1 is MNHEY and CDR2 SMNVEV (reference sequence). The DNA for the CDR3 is TGTGCCAGCAGTTCCGGGACAGGGCTTAGGGGCTACACCTTC. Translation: CASSSGTGLRGYTF.

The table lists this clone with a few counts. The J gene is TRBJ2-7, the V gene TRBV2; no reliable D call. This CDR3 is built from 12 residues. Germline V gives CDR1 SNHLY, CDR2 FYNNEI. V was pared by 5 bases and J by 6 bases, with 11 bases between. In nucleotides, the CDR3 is TGTGCCAGCAGTCAACTAAAGGTCGAGCAGTACTTC. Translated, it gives CASSQLKVEQYF.

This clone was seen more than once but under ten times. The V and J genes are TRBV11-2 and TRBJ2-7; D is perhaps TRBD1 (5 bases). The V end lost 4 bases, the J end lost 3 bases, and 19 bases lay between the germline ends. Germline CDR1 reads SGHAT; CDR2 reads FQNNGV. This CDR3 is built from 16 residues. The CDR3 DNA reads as TGTGCCAGCAGCTCGCCTAGGTTGGGGCCTATCTACGAGCAGTACTTC. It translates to CASSSPRLGPIYEQYF.

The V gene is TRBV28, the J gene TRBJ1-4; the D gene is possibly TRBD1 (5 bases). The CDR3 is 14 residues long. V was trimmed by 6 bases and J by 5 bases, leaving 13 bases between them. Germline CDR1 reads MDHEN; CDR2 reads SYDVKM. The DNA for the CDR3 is TGTGCCAGCAGCTTTACAGGCACCAATGAAAAACTGTTTTTT. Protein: CASSFTGTNEKLFF.

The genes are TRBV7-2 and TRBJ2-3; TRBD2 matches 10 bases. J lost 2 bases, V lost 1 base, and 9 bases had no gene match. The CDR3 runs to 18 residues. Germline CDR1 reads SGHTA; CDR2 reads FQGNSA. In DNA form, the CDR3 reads TGTGCCAGCAGCTTAGTGATGCCTAGCGGGGGCTTCACAGATACGCAGTATTTT. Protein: CASSLVMPSGGFTDTQYF.

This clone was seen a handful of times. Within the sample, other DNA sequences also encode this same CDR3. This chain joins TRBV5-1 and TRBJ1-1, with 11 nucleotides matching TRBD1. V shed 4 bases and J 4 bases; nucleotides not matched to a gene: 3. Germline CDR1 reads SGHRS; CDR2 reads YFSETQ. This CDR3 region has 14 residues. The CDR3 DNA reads TGCGCCAGCAGCCCTGGGACAGGGGGCACTGAAGCTTTCTTT. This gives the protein CASSPGTGGTEAFF.

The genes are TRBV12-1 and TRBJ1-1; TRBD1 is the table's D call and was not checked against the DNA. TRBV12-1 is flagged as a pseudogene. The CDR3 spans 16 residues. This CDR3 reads CASSTGFAYPGTEAFF. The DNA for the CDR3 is TGTGCCAGCAGCACAGGTTTTGCCTACCCGGGCACTGAAGCTTTCTTT.

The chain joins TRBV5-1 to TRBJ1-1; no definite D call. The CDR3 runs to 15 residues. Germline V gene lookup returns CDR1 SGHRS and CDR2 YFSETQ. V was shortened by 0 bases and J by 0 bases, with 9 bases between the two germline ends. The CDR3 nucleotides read TGCGCCAGCAGCTTGGGGGGAGGGATGAACACTGAAGCTTTCTTT. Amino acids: CASSLGGGMNTEAFF.

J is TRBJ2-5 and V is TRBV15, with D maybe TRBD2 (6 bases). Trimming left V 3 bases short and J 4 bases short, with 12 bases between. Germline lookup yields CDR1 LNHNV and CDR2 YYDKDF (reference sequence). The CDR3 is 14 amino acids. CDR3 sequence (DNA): TGTGCCACCAGCAGCAATCTAGCGCGAGAGACCCAGTACTTC. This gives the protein CATSSNLARETQYF.

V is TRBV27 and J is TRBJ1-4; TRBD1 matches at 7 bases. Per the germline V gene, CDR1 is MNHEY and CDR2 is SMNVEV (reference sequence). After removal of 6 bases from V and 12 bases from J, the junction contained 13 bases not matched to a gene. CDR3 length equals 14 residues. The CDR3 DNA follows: TGTGCCAGCAGAGGGATAATCCCAGGGGGTGAACTGTTTTTT. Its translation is CASRGIIPGGELFF.

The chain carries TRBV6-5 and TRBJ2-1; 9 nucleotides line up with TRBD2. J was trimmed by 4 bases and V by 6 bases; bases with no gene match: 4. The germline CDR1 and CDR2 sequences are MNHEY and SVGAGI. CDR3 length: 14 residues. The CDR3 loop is CASRPSGRYNEQFF. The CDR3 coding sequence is TGTGCCAGCAGACCCAGCGGGAGGTACAATGAGCAGTTCTTC.

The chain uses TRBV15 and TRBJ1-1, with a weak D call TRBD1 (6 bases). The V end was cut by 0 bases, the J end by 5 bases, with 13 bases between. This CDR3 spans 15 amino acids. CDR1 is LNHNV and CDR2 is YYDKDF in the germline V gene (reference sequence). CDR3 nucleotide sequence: TGTGCCACCAGCAGAGATCCCAACAGGGAGACTGAAGCTTTCTTT. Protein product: CATSRDPNRETEAFF.

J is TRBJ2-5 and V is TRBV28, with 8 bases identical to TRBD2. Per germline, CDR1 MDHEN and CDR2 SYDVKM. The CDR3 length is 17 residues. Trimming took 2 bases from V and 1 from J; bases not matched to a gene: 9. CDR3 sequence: CASSLRASGPVQETQYF. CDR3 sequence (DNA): TGTGCCAGCAGTTTAAGGGCTAGCGGGCCGGTCCAAGAGACCCAGTACTTC.